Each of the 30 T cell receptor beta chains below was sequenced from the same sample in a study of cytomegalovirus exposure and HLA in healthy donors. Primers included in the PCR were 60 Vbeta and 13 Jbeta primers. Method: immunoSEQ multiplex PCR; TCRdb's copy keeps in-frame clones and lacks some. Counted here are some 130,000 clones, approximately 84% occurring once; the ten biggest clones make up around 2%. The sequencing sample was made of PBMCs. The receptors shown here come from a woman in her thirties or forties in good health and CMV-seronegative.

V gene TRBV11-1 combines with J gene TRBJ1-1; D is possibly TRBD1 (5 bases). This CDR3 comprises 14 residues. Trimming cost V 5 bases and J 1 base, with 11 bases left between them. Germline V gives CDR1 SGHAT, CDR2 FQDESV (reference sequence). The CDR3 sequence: CASSLWGGNTEAFF. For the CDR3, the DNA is TGTGCCAGCAGCCTCTGGGGGGGGAACACTGAAGCTTTCTTT.

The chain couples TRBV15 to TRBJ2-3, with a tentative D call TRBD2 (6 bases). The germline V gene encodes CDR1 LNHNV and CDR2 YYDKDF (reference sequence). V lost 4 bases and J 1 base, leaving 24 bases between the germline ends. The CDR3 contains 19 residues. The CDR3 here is CATSNSLAPMRSGTDTQYF. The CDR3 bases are TGTGCCACCAGCAACTCTCTAGCGCCCATGCGGTCTGGCACAGATACGCAGTATTTT.

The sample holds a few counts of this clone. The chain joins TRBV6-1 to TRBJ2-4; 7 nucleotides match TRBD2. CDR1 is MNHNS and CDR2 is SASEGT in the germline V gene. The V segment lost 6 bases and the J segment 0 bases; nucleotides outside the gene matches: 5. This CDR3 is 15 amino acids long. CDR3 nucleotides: TGTGCCAGCAGGAATCCGGGGGGAGCCAAAAACATTCAGTACTTC. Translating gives CASRNPGGAKNIQYF.

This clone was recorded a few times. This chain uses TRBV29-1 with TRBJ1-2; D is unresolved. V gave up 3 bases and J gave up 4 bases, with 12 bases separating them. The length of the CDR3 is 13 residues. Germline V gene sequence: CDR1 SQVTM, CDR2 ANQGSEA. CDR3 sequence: CSVDDGDRYGYTF. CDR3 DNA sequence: TGCAGCGTTGACGACGGGGATCGCTATGGCTACACCTTC.

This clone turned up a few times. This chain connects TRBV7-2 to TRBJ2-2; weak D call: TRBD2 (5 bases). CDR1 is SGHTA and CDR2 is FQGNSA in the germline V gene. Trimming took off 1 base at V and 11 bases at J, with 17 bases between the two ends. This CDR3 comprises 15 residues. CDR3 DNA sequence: TGTGCCAGCAGCTTAGTTGAGGGAGTCGGTTCAGAGCTGTTTTTT. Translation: CASSLVEGVGSELFF.

DNA of the CDR3: TGTGCCAGCAGTGAGGGACTGGAGGAAGAGACCCAGTACTTC. This encodes CASSEGLEEETQYF. The chain employs TRBV6-1 and TRBJ2-5; TRBD2 is a possible D gene (6 bases). The V end was cut by 3 bases, the J end by 3 bases, with 11 bases between. CDR3 length: 14 residues. CDR1 and CDR2 (germline): MNHNS, SASEGT.

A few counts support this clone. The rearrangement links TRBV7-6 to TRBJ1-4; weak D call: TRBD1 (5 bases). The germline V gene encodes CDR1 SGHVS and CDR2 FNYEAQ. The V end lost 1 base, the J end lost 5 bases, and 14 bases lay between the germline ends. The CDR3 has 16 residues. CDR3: CASSLGGLVPNEKLFF. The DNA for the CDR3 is TGTGCCAGCAGCTTAGGGGGCTTGGTTCCCAATGAAAAACTGTTTTTT.

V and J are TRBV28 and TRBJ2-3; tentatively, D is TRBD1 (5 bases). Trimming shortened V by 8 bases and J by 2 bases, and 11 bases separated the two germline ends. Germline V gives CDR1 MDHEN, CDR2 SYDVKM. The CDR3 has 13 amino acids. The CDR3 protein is CASQGGYTDTQYF. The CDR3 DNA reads TGTGCCAGCCAGGGCGGATACACAGATACGCAGTATTTT. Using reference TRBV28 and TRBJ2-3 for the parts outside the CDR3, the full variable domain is DVKVTQSSRYLVKRTGEKVFLECVQDMDHENMFWYRQDPGLGLRLIYFSYDVKMKEKGDIPEGYSVSREKKERFSLILESASTNQTSMYLCASQGGYTDTQYFGPGTRLTVL.

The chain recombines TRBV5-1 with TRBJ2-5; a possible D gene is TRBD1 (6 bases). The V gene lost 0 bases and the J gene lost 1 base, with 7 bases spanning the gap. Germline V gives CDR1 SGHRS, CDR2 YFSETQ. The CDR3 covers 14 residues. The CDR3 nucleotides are TGCGCCAGCAGCTTGGGACAGGCCCAAGAGACCCAGTACTTC. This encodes CASSLGQAQETQYF.

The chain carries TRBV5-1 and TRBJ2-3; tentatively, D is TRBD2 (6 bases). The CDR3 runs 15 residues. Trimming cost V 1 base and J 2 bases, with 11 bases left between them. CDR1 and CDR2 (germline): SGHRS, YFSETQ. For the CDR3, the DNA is TGCGCCAGCAGCTTGTTTGGCGGGACCACAGATACGCAGTATTTT. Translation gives CASSLFGGTTDTQYF.

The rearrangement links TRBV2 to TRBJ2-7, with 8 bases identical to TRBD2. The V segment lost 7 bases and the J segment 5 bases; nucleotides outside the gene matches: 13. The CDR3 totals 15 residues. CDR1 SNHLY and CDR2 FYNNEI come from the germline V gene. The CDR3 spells CASNDGTSFWNEQYF. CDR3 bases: TGTGCCAGCAACGACGGGACTAGTTTCTGGAACGAGCAGTACTTC. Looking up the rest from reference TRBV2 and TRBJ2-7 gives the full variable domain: EPEVTQTPSHQVTQMGQEVILRCVPISNHLYFYWYRQILGQKVEFLVSFYNNEISEKSEIFDDQFSVERPDGSNFTLKIRSTKLEDSAMYFCASNDGTSFWNEQYFGPGTRLTVT.

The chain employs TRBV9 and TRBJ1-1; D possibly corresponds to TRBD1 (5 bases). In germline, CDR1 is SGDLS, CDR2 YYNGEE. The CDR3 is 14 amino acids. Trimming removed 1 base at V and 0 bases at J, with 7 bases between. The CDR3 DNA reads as TGTGCCAGCAGCGTACGGGGGATGAACACTGAAGCTTTCTTT. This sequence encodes CASSVRGMNTEAFF.

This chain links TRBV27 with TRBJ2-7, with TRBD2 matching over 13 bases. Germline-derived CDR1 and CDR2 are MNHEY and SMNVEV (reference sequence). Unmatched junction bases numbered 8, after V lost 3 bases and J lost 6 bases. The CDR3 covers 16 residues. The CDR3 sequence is CASSFTLAGGPLEQYF. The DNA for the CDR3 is TGTGCCAGCAGTTTCACACTAGCGGGGGGGCCTCTCGAGCAGTACTTC.

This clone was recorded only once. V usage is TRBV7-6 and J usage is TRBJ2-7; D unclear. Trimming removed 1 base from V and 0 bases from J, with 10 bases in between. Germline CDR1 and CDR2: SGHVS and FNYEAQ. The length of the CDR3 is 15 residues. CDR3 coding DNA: TGTGCCAGCAGCTTAGGGCAGGCGTACTCCTACGAGCAGTACTTC. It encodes CASSLGQAYSYEQYF. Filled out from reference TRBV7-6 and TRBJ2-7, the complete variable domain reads GAGVSQSPRYKVTKRGQDVALRCDPISGHVSLYWYRQALGQGPEFLTYFNYEAQQDKSGLPNDRFSAERPEGSISTLTIQRTEQRDSAMYRCASSLGQAYSYEQYFGPGTRLTVT.

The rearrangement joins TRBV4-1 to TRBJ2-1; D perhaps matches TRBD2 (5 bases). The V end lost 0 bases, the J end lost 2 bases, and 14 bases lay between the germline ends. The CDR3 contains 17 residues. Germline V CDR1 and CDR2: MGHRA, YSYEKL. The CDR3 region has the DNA TGCGCCAGCAGCCAAGAAGGGAGCATCTTCCCCTACAATGAGCAGTTCTTC. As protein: CASSQEGSIFPYNEQFF.

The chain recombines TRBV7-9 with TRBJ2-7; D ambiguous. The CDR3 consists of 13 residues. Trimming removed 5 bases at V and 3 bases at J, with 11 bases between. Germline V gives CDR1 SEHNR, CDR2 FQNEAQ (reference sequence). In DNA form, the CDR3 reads TGTGCCAGCAGCCGGAGTGATGGCTACGAGCAGTACTTC. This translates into CASSRSDGYEQYF.

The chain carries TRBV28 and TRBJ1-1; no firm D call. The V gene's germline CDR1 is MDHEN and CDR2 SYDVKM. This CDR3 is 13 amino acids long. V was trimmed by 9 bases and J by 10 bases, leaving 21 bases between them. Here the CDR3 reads CASLATHPRGAFF. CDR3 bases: TGTGCCAGTCTCGCCACACACCCGAGAGGAGCTTTCTTT.

Written as DNA, the CDR3 is TGTGCCCTTACAGGGGGTTACTACGAGCAGTACTTC. It is translated as CALTGGYYEQYF. The V call is TRBV30, the J call TRBJ2-7; the match to TRBD1 covers 8 bases. This CDR3 spans 12 amino acids. Trimming removed 8 bases from V and 3 bases from J; junction bases left unmatched: 6. Germline V CDR1 and CDR2: GTSNPN, SVGIG (reference sequence).

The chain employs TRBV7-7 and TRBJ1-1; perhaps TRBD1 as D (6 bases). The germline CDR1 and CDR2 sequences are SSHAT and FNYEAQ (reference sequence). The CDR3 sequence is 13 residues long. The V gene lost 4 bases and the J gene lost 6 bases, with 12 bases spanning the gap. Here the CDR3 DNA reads TGTGCCAGCAGCTACCGGACAGCCCCTGAAGCTTTCTTT. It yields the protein CASSYRTAPEAFF.

CDR3 protein: CASSLSATGILFF. The CDR3 nucleotides read TGTGCCAGCAGTTTATCGGCGACAGGGATACTGTTTTTT. V is TRBV27 and J is TRBJ1-4, with 7 bases lining up with TRBD1. In germline, CDR1 is MNHEY, CDR2 SMNVEV (reference sequence). The junction had 5 bases not matched to a gene; V was cut back by 0 bases and J by 13 bases. There are 13 residues in the CDR3.

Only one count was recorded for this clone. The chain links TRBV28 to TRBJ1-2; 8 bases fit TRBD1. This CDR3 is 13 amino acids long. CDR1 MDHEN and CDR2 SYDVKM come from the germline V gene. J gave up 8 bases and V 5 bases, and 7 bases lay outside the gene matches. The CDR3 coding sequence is TGTGCCAGCAGTCCCAACAGGGGGGAGGGCTACACCTTC. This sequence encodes CASSPNRGEGYTF.

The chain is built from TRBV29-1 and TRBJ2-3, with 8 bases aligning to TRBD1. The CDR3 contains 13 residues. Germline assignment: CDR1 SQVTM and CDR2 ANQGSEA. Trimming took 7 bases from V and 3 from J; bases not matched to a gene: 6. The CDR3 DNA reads TGCAGCGCCTCGAGGACAGGGACAGATACGCAGTATTTT. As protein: CSASRTGTDTQYF.

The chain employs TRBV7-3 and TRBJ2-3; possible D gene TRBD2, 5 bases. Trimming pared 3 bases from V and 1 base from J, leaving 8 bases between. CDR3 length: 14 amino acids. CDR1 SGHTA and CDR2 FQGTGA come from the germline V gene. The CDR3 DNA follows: TGTGCCAGCAGCTTGTCCGGGGGCACAGATACGCAGTATTTT. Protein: CASSLSGGTDTQYF.

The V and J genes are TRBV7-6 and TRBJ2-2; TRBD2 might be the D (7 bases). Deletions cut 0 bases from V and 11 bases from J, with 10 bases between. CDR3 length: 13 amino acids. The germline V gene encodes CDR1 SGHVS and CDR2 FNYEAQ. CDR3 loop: CASSLAGGRELFF. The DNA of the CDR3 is TGTGCCAGCAGCTTAGCGGGGGGGCGTGAGCTGTTTTTT.

The chain's CDR3 is CASSPGSGGYEQYF. The DNA of the CDR3 is TGTGCCAGCAGCCCTGGGTCAGGAGGGTACGAGCAGTACTTC. The chain joins TRBV28 to TRBJ2-7, with D possibly matching TRBD2 (6 bases). Per the germline V gene, CDR1 is MDHEN and CDR2 is SYDVKM. The CDR3 extends over 14 amino acids. The V gene lost 6 bases and the J gene lost 4 bases, with 16 bases spanning the gap.

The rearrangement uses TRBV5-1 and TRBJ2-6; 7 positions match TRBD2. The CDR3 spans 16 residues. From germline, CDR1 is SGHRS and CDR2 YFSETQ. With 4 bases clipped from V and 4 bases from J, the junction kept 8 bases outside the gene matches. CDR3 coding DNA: TGCGCCAGCAGCCTCCCCGGGGGGTCCGGGGCCAACGTCCTGACTTTC. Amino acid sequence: CASSLPGGSGANVLTF.

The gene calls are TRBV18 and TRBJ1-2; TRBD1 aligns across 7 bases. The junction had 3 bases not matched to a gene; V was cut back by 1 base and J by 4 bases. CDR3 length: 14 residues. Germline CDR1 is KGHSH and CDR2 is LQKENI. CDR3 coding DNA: TGTGCCAGCTCACCACAGACAGGGACCTATGGCTACACCTTC. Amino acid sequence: CASSPQTGTYGYTF. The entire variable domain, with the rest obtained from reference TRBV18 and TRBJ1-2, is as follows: NAGVMQNPRHLVRRRGQEARLRCSPMKGHSHVYWYRQLPEEGLKFMVYLQKENIIDESGMPKERFSAEFPKEGPSILRIQQVVRGDSAAYFCASSPQTGTYGYTFGSGTRLTVV.

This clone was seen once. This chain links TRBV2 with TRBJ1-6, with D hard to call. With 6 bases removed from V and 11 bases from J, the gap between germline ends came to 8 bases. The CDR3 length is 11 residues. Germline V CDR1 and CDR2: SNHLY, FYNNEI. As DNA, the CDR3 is TGTGCCAGCAGGAGAGGTGCACCCCTCCACTTT. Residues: CASRRGAPLHF.

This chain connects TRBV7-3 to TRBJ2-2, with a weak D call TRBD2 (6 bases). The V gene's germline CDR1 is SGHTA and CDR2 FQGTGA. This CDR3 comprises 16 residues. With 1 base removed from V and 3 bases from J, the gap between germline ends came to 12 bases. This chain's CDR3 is CASSLNGPGDTGELFF. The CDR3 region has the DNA TGTGCCAGCAGCTTAAATGGTCCGGGAGACACCGGGGAGCTGTTTTTT.

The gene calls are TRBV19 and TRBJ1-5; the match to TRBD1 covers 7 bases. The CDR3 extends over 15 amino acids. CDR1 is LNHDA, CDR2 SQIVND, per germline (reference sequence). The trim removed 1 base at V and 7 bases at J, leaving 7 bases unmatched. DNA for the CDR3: TGTGCCAGTAGTATAGGAGGGGGCGCAAAGCAGCCCCAGCATTTT. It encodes CASSIGGGAKQPQHF.